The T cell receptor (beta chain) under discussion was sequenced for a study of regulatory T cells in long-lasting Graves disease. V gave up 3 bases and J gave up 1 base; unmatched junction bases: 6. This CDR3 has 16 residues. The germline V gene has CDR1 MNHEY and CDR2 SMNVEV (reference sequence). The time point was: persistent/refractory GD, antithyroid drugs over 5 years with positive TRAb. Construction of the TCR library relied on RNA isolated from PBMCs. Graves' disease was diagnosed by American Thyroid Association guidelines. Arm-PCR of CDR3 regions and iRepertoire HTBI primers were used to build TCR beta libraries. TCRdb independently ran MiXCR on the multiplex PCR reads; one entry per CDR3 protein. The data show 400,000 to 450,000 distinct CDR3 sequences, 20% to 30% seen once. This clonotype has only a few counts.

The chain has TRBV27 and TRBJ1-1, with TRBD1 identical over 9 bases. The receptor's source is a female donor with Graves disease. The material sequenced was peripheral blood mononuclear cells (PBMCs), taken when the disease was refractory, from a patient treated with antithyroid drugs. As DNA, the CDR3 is TGTGCCAGCAGTTTCCTAAGGACAGGGGCGAACACTGAAGCTTTCTTT. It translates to CASSFLRTGANTEAFF.